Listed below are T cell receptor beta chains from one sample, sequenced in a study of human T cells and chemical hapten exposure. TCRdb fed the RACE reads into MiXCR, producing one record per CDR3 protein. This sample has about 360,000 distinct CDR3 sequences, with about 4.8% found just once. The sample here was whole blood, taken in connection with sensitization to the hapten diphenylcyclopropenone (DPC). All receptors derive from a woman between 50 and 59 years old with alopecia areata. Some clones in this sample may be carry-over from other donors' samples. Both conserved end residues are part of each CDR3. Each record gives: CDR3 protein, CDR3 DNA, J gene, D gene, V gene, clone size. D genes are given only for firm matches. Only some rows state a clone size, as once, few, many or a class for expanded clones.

cdr3_aa: CASSFSGTSQEQYF; cdr3_nt: TGCGCCAGCAGCTTTAGCGGGACTTCCCAGGAGCAGTACTTC; j_call: TRBJ2-7; d_call: TRBD2; v_call: TRBV5-1; clone_size: many
cdr3_aa: CSARDYRGDTEAFF; cdr3_nt: TGCAGTGCTAGAGATTACAGGGGTGACACTGAAGCTTTCTTT; j_call: TRBJ1-1; d_call: TRBD1; v_call: TRBV20-1; clone_size: .
cdr3_aa: CASSQVLAWSGGKETQYF; cdr3_nt: TGTGCCAGCAGCCAAGTATTGGCGTGGAGCGGAGGTAAAGAGACCCAGTACTTC; j_call: TRBJ2-5; d_call: .; v_call: TRBV3-1; clone_size: .
cdr3_aa: CATSRDRAYGYTF; cdr3_nt: TGTGCCACCAGCAGGGACAGGGCATATGGCTACACCTTC; j_call: TRBJ1-2; d_call: TRBD1; v_call: TRBV15; clone_size: .
cdr3_aa: CASSHGLNTGELFF; cdr3_nt: TGCGCCAGCAGTCACGGACTTAACACCGGGGAGCTGTTTTTT; j_call: TRBJ2-2; d_call: .; v_call: TRBV4-1; clone_size: many
cdr3_aa: CASSLRQGAGNTIYF; cdr3_nt: TGTGCCAGCAGTCTCCGGCAGGGGGCTGGAAACACCATATATTTT; j_call: TRBJ1-3; d_call: TRBD1; v_call: TRBV2; clone_size: many
cdr3_aa: CATSTTSGGQETQYF; cdr3_nt: TGTGCCACCAGCACGACTAGCGGGGGTCAAGAGACCCAGTACTTC; j_call: TRBJ2-5; d_call: TRBD2; v_call: TRBV15; clone_size: .
cdr3_aa: CVSGDGYIQYF; cdr3_nt: TGTGTGTCCGGGGATGGATACATTCAGTACTTC; j_call: TRBJ2-4; d_call: .; v_call: TRBV12-3/TRBV12-4; clone_size: many
cdr3_aa: CASRGSRGQPQHF; cdr3_nt: TGTGCCAGCAGGGGGTCGAGAGGGCAGCCCCAGCATTTT; j_call: TRBJ1-5; d_call: .; v_call: TRBV7-2; clone_size: few
cdr3_aa: CASSQEEGQGMNEKLFF; cdr3_nt: TGTGCCAGCAGCCAAGAGGAGGGACAGGGAATGAATGAAAAACTGTTTTTT; j_call: TRBJ1-4; d_call: TRBD1; v_call: TRBV3-1; clone_size: many
cdr3_aa: CASSQDTTGQGNQPQHF; cdr3_nt: TGCGCCAGCAGCCAAGATACCACGGGACAGGGAAATCAGCCCCAGCATTTT; j_call: TRBJ1-5; d_call: TRBD1; v_call: TRBV4-3; clone_size: few
cdr3_aa: CASSFGAGGLTEAFF; cdr3_nt: TGTGCCAGCAGTTTCGGGGCAGGGGGCCTCACTGAAGCTTTCTTT; j_call: TRBJ1-1; d_call: TRBD1; v_call: TRBV27; clone_size: few
cdr3_aa: CASNPGGGDTQYF; cdr3_nt: TGTGCCAGCAACCCTGGAGGGGGGGATACGCAGTATTTT; j_call: TRBJ2-3; d_call: .; v_call: TRBV6-5; clone_size: .
cdr3_aa: CSAPTTGDYEQYF; cdr3_nt: TGCAGTGCCCCTACCACAGGGGACTACGAGCAGTACTTC; j_call: TRBJ2-7; d_call: TRBD1; v_call: TRBV20-1; clone_size: few
cdr3_aa: CASSPYLQNYEQYF; cdr3_nt: TGTGCCAGCAGCCCTTACCTTCAGAACTACGAGCAGTACTTC; j_call: TRBJ2-7; d_call: .; v_call: TRBV5-5; clone_size: many
cdr3_aa: CASSLAGGNQETQYF; cdr3_nt: TGTGCCAGCAGCTTGGCGGGGGGAAACCAAGAGACCCAGTACTTC; j_call: TRBJ2-5; d_call: TRBD2; v_call: TRBV7-2; clone_size: few
cdr3_aa: CASRGGAGNEKLFF; cdr3_nt: TGCGCCAGCCGAGGGGGCGCGGGTAATGAAAAACTGTTTTTT; j_call: TRBJ1-4; d_call: TRBD1; v_call: TRBV5-1; clone_size: many
cdr3_aa: CSVESGPRSSYNEQFF; cdr3_nt: TGCAGCGTTGAAAGCGGTCCCCGGAGCTCCTACAATGAGCAGTTCTTC; j_call: TRBJ2-1; d_call: .; v_call: TRBV29-1; clone_size: many
cdr3_aa: CASSQDGLAGRPNTGELFF; cdr3_nt: TGTGCCAGCAGCCAAGATGGACTAGCGGGGCGACCGAACACCGGGGAGCTGTTTTTT; j_call: TRBJ2-2; d_call: TRBD2; v_call: TRBV5-4; clone_size: many
cdr3_aa: CASSVAGSRDSPLHF; cdr3_nt: TGTGCCAGCAGCGTAGCAGGGTCTCGCGATTCACCCCTCCACTTT; j_call: TRBJ1-6; d_call: .; v_call: TRBV9; clone_size: few
cdr3_aa: CASSRTWGKEQFF; cdr3_nt: TGTGCCAGCAGCCGGACGTGGGGAAAGGAGCAGTTCTTC; j_call: TRBJ2-1; d_call: .; v_call: TRBV6-2/TRBV6-3; clone_size: .
cdr3_aa: CASSSGTAPLVQYF; cdr3_nt: TGCGCCAGCAGCTCGGGGACAGCCCCGTTGGTGCAGTACTTC; j_call: TRBJ2-7; d_call: TRBD1; v_call: TRBV5-1; clone_size: many
cdr3_aa: CASSRGREETQYF; cdr3_nt: TGTGCCAGCAGCCGGGGTCGGGAGGAGACCCAGTACTTC; j_call: TRBJ2-5; d_call: .; v_call: TRBV7-2; clone_size: many
cdr3_aa: CSARYTAYEQYF; cdr3_nt: TGCAGTGCTAGGTACACAGCCTACGAGCAGTACTTC; j_call: TRBJ2-7; d_call: .; v_call: TRBV20-1; clone_size: .
cdr3_aa: CASSPGDAGYTF; cdr3_nt: TGTGCCAGCAGCCCTGGGGACGCTGGCTACACCTTC; j_call: TRBJ1-2; d_call: .; v_call: TRBV12-3/TRBV12-4; clone_size: many
cdr3_aa: CASSPFEGRLNQPQHF; cdr3_nt: TGTGCCAGCAGTCCGTTTGAGGGGAGGCTCAATCAGCCCCAGCATTTT; j_call: TRBJ1-5; d_call: .; v_call: TRBV28; clone_size: many
cdr3_aa: CASSLSGRPRTEQFF; cdr3_nt: TGTGCCAGCAGTTTATCCGGGAGGCCGCGCACTGAGCAGTTCTTC; j_call: TRBJ2-1; d_call: TRBD2; v_call: TRBV12-3/TRBV12-4; clone_size: many
cdr3_aa: CSARALAGTDTQYF; cdr3_nt: TGCAGTGCGCGAGCACTAGCGGGCACAGATACGCAGTATTTT; j_call: TRBJ2-3; d_call: TRBD2; v_call: TRBV20-1; clone_size: many
cdr3_aa: CASSQERRETQYF; cdr3_nt: TGCGCCAGCAGCCAAGAGCGCCGCGAGACCCAGTACTTC; j_call: TRBJ2-5; d_call: .; v_call: TRBV4-3; clone_size: .
cdr3_aa: CASSQEQGPTDTQYF; cdr3_nt: TGCGCCAGCAGCCAAGAACAGGGACCCACAGATACGCAGTATTTT; j_call: TRBJ2-3; d_call: .; v_call: TRBV4-1; clone_size: few